What follows is one TCR beta chain and its context. Its antigen remains unidentified. No base qualities exist here, and no much larger clone lies one base off it. Germline trimming amounts to 5 bases on V and 0 bases on J, with 7 as the count of junction bases outside the gene matches. CDR1 and CDR2, looked up from the germline V gene, are MDHEN and SYDVKM. Counted from cysteine to phenylalanine, this CDR3 has 19 amino acids. The sequence is cut down to CDR3 DNA, 57 bases in frame from base 1. This record belongs to a study of technical replicates of blood from a handful of donors (dated by TCRdb to the late 2010s). The method behind the library was the immunoSEQ multiplex PCR assay. Imported from immuneACCESS, the table was reduced by TCRdb to in-frame sequences with V and J called. These copies leave out some clones; in studies compared against another copy, an unresolved V gene accounts for under half, and the cause of the remainder is not known. The sample records about 83,000 clones, roughly 94% of which are singletons. The top ten hold approximately 0.25% of the sample.

Rearrangement joined TRBV28 to TRBJ2-1, with TRBD2 identical over 16 junction bases. The clonotype was recovered from a human donor in good health. Sample: T cells isolated from PBMCs. The DNA reads as follows: TGTGCCAGCAGTCCTCCGGGACTAGCGGGAGGGAGCTCCTACAATGAGCAGTTCTTC. It translates to CASSPPGLAGGSSYNEQFF.